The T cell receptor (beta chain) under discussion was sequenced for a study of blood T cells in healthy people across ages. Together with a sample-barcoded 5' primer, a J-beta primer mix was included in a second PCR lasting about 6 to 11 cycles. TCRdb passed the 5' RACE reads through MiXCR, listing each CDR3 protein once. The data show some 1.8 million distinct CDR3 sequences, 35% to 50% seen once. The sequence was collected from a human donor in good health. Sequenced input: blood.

CDR3 amino acids: CASSPGRVDGYTF. In nucleotides, the CDR3 is TGCGCCAGCAGCCCCGGACGAGTAGATGGCTACACCTTC. The rearrangement joins TRBV5-1 to TRBJ1-2; D unclear. The V and J ends lost 4 bases and 6 bases respectively, with 13 bases between them. The CDR3 is 13 residues long. Germline V CDR1 and CDR2: SGHRS, YFSETQ.